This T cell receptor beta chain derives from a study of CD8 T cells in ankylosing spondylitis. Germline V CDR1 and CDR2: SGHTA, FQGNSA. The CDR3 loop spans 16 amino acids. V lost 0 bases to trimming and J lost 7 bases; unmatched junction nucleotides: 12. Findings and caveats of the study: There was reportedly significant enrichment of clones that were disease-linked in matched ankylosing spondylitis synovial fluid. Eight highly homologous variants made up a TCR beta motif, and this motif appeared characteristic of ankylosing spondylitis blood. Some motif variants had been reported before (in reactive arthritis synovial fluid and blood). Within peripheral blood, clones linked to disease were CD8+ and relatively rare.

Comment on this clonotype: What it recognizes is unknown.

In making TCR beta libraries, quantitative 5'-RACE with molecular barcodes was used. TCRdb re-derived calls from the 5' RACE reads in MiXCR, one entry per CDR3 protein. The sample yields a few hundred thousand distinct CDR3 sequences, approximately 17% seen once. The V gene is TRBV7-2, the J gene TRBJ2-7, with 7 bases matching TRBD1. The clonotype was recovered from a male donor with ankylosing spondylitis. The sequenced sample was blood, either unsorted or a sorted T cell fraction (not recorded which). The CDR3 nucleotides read TGTGCCAGCAGCTTAGCTCCGACGACAGGGAAGAAAGAGCAGTACTTC. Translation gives CASSLAPTTGKKEQYF. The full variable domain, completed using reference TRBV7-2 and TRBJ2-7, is GAGVSQSPSNKVTEKGKDVELRCDPISGHTALYWYRQSLGQGLEFLIYFQGNSAPDKSGLPSDRFSAERTGGSVSTLTIQRTQQEDSAVYLCASSLAPTTGKKEQYFGPGTRLTVT.